Below, one T cell receptor beta chain is given with its context. Its antigen is not identified. The source of the sample is a study of TIL therapy for anti-PD-1-resistant metastatic lung cancer. Across the study: Most patients had lung adenocarcinoma. Tumors carried a median 1.5 non-synonymous mutations per megabase. The study, taken as a whole, reports: The cohort had more treatment-naive, never-smoker and oncogene-addicted patients than typical.

Documented time point: pre-treatment sample, taken before nivolumab and TIL therapy. The libraries were made with immunoSEQ v3. Sequencing depth was about 2 million read pairs for survey level, roughly 4.5-6 million for deep. TCRdb's table, derived via immunoSEQ multiplex PCR, lists solely in-frame clones and lacks some. Of around 33,000 clones in the sample, 74% were seen once. The TCR sequence derives from a woman between 30 and 85 years old with non-small cell lung cancer. The sample was blood, taken at baseline.

This CDR3 is CASSLVMWTGTGNTIYF. CDR3 DNA: TGTGCCAGCAGCTTGGTCATGTGGACAGGGACTGGAAACACCATATATTTT. J is TRBJ1-3 and V is TRBV5-5; TRBD1 matches 8 bases. Germline V gives CDR1 SGHKS, CDR2 YYEKEE (reference sequence). The CDR3 loop spans 17 amino acids. V was pared by 0 bases and J by 2 bases, with 7 bases of the junction left unmatched.